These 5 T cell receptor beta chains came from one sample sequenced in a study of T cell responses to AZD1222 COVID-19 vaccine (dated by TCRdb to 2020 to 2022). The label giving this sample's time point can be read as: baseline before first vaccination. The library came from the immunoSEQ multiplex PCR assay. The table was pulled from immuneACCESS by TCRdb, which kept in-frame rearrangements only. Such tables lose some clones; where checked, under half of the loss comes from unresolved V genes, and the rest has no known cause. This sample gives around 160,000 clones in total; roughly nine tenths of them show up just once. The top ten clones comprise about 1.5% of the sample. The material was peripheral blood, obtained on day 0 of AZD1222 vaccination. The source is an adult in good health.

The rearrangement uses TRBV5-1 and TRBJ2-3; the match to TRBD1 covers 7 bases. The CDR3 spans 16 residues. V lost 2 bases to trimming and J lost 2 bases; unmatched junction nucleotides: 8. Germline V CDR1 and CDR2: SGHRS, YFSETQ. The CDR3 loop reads CASSFRTGSITDTQYF. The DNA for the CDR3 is TGCGCCAGCAGCTTCCGGACAGGAAGCATCACAGATACGCAGTATTTT. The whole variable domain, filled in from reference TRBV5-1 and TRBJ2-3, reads KAGVTQTPRYLIKTRGQQVTLSCSPISGHRSVSWYQQTPGQGLQFLFEYFSETQRNKGNFPGRFSGRQFSNSRSEMNVSTLELGDSALYLCASSFRTGSITDTQYFGPGTRLTVL.

Here the CDR3 reads CASSVTGASNQPQHF. The CDR3, as DNA: TGTGCCAGCAGCGTCACAGGGGCTAGCAATCAGCCCCAGCATTTT. V and J are TRBV9 and TRBJ1-5; 7 bases fit TRBD1. Germline V gene data show CDR1 as SGDLS and CDR2 as YYNGEE. The CDR3 runs 15 residues. J gave up 0 bases and V 2 bases, and 2 bases lay outside the gene matches.

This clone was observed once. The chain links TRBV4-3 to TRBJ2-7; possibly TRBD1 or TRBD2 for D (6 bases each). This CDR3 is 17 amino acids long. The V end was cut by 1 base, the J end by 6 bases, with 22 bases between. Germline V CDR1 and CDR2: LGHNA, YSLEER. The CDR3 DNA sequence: TGCGCCAGCAGCCAAGCATGGAATGGGGGGCTACCTGGCGAGCAGTACTTC. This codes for CASSQAWNGGLPGEQYF.

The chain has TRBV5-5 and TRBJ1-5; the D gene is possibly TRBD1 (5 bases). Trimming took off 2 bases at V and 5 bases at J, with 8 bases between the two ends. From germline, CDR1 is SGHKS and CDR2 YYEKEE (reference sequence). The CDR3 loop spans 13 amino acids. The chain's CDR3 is CASSFGGDQPQHF. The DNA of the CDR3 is TGTGCCAGCAGCTTCGGGGGGGATCAGCCCCAGCATTTT.

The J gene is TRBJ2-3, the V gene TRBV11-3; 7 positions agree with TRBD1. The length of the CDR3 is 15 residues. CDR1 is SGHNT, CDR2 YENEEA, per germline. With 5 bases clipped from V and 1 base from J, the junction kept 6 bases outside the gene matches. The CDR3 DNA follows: TGTGCCAGCAGCGAGAACAGGGGACGCACAGATACGCAGTATTTT. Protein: CASSENRGRTDTQYF.